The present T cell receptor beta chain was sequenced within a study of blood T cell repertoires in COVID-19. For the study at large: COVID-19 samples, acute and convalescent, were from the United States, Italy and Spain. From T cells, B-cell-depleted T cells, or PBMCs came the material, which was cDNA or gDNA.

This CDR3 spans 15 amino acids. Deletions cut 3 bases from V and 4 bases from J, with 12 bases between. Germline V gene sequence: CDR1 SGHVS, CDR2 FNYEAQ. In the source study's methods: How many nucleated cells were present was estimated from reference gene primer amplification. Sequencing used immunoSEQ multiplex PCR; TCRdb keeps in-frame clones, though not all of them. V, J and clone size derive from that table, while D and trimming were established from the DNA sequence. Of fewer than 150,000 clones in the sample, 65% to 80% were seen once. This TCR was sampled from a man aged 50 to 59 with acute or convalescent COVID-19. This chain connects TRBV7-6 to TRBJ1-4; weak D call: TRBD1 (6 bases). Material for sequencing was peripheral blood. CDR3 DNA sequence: TGTGCCAGCAGCTTCGGGGGGGCGGGTAATGAAAAACTGTTTTTT. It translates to CASSFGGAGNEKLFF.